One and the same sample provided the 28 T cell receptor beta chains below, sequenced in a study of blood T cell repertoires in COVID-19 (dated by TCRdb to the early 2020s). The method was the immunoSEQ multiplex PCR assay. As stored in TCRdb, this immuneACCESS dataset retains in-frame rearrangements with V and J assigned. A fraction of the clones does not appear; measured against another copy, unresolved V genes explain less than half of the discrepancy, and the remainder lacks a known reason. Recorded for this sample are 45,000 to 60,000 clones; approximately 86% of them occurred a single time. Roughly 3% of the sample rests with the top ten. The sample comprised peripheral blood. The source of these receptors is a man aged 50 or older with active COVID-19.

The rearrangement uses TRBV11-2 and TRBJ1-6; 9 bases agree with TRBD1. The CDR3 covers 16 residues. Germline V lookup: CDR1 SGHAT, CDR2 FQNNGV. The junction had 6 bases not matched to a gene; V was cut back by 1 base and J by 8 bases. As DNA, the CDR3 is TGTGCCAGCAGCTTAGGTGGTCGGACAGGGGATTCACCCCTCCACTTT. It encodes CASSLGGRTGDSPLHF.

The J gene is TRBJ2-1, the V gene TRBV18; 10 bases agree with TRBD2. The CDR3 runs to 17 residues. V shed 2 bases, J shed 9 bases, and the junction held 13 bases outside the gene matches. Germline loops: CDR1 KGHSH, CDR2 LQKENI. The CDR3 DNA reads TGTGCCAGCTCACCAAGGGGCAGGGGGACTAGCGTCACTGAGCAGTTCTTC. Its protein product is CASSPRGRGTSVTEQFF.

This clone was seen once. V gene TRBV5-5 combines with J gene TRBJ1-6; TRBD1 might be the D (6 bases). V was trimmed by 7 bases and J by 10 bases, leaving 15 bases between them. The germline V gene has CDR1 SGHKS and CDR2 YYEKEE (reference sequence). The CDR3 runs 13 residues. This chain's CDR3 is CASEGDVRSPLHF. The CDR3 DNA reads TGTGCCAGCGAGGGGGATGTCCGCTCACCCCTCCACTTT.

The genes are TRBV5-1 and TRBJ2-5; possible D gene TRBD2, 5 bases. V was shortened by 4 bases and J by 5 bases, with 21 bases between the two germline ends. The CDR3 extends over 16 amino acids. The germline gives CDR1 SGHRS, CDR2 YFSETQ. The CDR3 bases are TGCGCCAGCAGCCTTAGGTCTAGGTCGGGAAGGGAGACCCAGTACTTC. Its protein is CASSLRSRSGRETQYF.

The rearrangement uses TRBV6-5 and TRBJ2-4; D perhaps matches TRBD1 (7 bases). The germline V and J ends were trimmed by 10 bases and 5 bases, with 15 bases remaining between them. The CDR3 has 13 amino acids. Germline assignment: CDR1 MNHEY and CDR2 SVGAGI. CDR3 sequence: CATSGGHENIQYF. The DNA for the CDR3 is TGTGCCACCTCAGGGGGGCATGAAAACATTCAGTACTTC.

The chain uses TRBV6-5 and TRBJ1-5; 9 bases are shared with TRBD1. J lost 2 bases, V lost 6 bases, and 5 bases had no gene match. The CDR3 totals 15 residues. Germline CDR1 reads MNHEY; CDR2 reads SVGAGI. Here the CDR3 reads CASSLDRGGNQPQHF. The CDR3 region has the DNA TGTGCCAGCAGCTTGGACAGGGGAGGCAATCAGCCCCAGCATTTT.

The chain recombines TRBV12-3 or TRBV12-4 with TRBJ1-3; no firm D call. Trimming left V 5 bases short and J 4 bases short, with 9 bases between. The CDR3 loop spans 13 amino acids. DNA of the CDR3: TGTGCCAGCAGTCCCTTTTCCGGAAACACCATATATTTT. Residues: CASSPFSGNTIYF.

The rearrangement uses TRBV4-3 and TRBJ2-7, with 9 nucleotides matching TRBD1. Germline V gene lookup returns CDR1 LGHNA and CDR2 YSLEER. This CDR3 is built from 15 residues. The V gene end was trimmed by 1 base and the J gene end by 2 bases; junction bases not matched to a gene: 3. As DNA, the CDR3 is TGCGCCAGCAGCCAAGGAAGGACAGGGGCCTACGAGCAGTACTTC. Translation gives CASSQGRTGAYEQYF.

The V gene is TRBV5-4, the J gene TRBJ2-1; 9 bases line up with TRBD2. J was trimmed by 6 bases and V by 2 bases; bases with no gene match: 3. Germline loops: CDR1 SGHNT, CDR2 YYREEE (reference sequence). This CDR3 region has 14 residues. In nucleotides, the CDR3 is TGTGCCAGCAGCTTAGCGGGGGGCCGCAATGAGCAGTTCTTC. Encoded protein: CASSLAGGRNEQFF.

This clone was picked up one time. The chain couples TRBV24-1 to TRBJ1-2; no clear D. Germline CDR1 is KGHDR and CDR2 is SFDVKD. V was cut by 3 bases and J by 8 bases, with 12 bases left in between. The CDR3 extends over 13 amino acids. CDR3 in DNA: TGTGCCACCAGTGATGGGATAGAGGGAGGCTACACCTTC. It codes for CATSDGIEGGYTF.

The V gene is TRBV10-1, the J gene TRBJ2-5; D is perhaps TRBD1 (5 bases). Deletions cut 4 bases from V and 5 bases from J, with 11 bases between. This CDR3 region has 13 residues. Germline assignment: CDR1 WNHNN and CDR2 SYGVQD (reference sequence). CDR3 nucleotide sequence: TGCGCCAGCAGTGGGTGGGGCCGGGAGACCCAGTACTTC. Its translation: CASSGWGRETQYF.

This clone has just one count. The genes are TRBV6-5 and TRBJ2-2; 10 bases match TRBD1. V dropped 5 bases and J dropped 7; count of bases not matched to a gene: 7. The CDR3 length is 15 residues. CDR1 and CDR2 (germline): MNHEY, SVGAGI. CDR3 amino acids: CASSRTGQGNGELFF. In DNA, the CDR3 is TGTGCCAGCAGTCGGACGGGACAGGGGAACGGGGAGCTGTTTTTT.

The chain uses TRBV5-1 and TRBJ1-1; TRBD1 matches at 9 bases. V was clipped by 4 bases and J by 6 bases; unmatched bases: 7. Germline CDR1 and CDR2: SGHRS and YFSETQ. The CDR3 loop spans 14 amino acids. CDR3 sequence (DNA): TGCGCCAGCAGCAGCTCACAGGGGGCCCCTGAAGCTTTCTTT. As protein: CASSSSQGAPEAFF.

This clone was seen just once. As DNA, the CDR3 is TGTGCCAGTAGTTCAGGCTCGGGCTCCACTAGGAAAGCTAACTATGGCTACACCTTC. It specifies CASSSGSGSTRKANYGYTF. V is TRBV19 and J is TRBJ1-2, with no clear D. Germline CDR1 LNHDA, CDR2 SQIVND (reference sequence). The V gene lost 5 bases and the J gene lost 0 bases, with 25 bases spanning the gap. The CDR3 loop spans 19 amino acids.

This clone occurred once. The chain couples TRBV5-1 to TRBJ2-1, with 10 bases aligning to TRBD1. Germline CDR1 and CDR2: SGHRS and YFSETQ. This CDR3 region has 16 residues. With V trimmed by 4 bases and J by 6 bases, 10 bases remained unmatched. The CDR3 DNA reads as TGCGCCAGCAGCCCTGGATTCGGGACAGGGGTCAATGAGCAGTTCTTC. It yields the protein CASSPGFGTGVNEQFF.

The chain is built from TRBV6-1 and TRBJ2-7, with 7 bases fitting TRBD1. The CDR3 runs 16 residues. Germline CDR1 MNHNS, CDR2 SASEGT. The V segment lost 4 bases and the J segment 4 bases; nucleotides outside the gene matches: 13. The CDR3 nucleotides are TGTGCCAGCAGTGGTCCTCTTACAGGGGCGCGTTACGAGCAGTACTTC. Translated, it gives CASSGPLTGARYEQYF.

CDR3: CASSVGLAGGRAGANVLTF. The DNA for the CDR3 is TGCGCCAGCAGCGTGGGACTAGCGGGAGGGCGTGCTGGGGCCAACGTCCTGACTTTC. The chain combines TRBV5-1 with TRBJ2-6, with 16 bases matching TRBD2. J was trimmed by 2 bases and V by 4 bases; bases with no gene match: 6. The CDR3 consists of 19 residues. Germline assignment: CDR1 SGHRS and CDR2 YFSETQ.

The chain employs TRBV6-2 or TRBV6-3 and TRBJ2-1; possibly TRBD2 for D (5 bases). Germline V gene sequence: CDR1 MNHEY, CDR2 SVGEGT. Trimming removed 1 base from V and 8 bases from J, with 9 bases in between. This CDR3 is built from 13 residues. The CDR3 is CASSYYSADEQFF. DNA of the CDR3: TGTGCCAGCAGTTACTATAGCGCCGATGAGCAGTTCTTC.

This rearrangement joins TRBV6-5 to TRBJ2-1, with D possibly matching TRBD1 (6 bases). Germline CDR1 and CDR2: MNHEY and SVGAGI. V lost 8 bases and J 10 bases, leaving 21 bases between the germline ends. The CDR3 runs to 14 residues. This chain's CDR3 is CASRDGGVILEQFF. The CDR3 bases are TGTGCCAGCCGAGATGGGGGCGTGATATTAGAGCAGTTCTTC.

The sample holds one count of this clone. The gene calls are TRBV10-3 and TRBJ2-1; D call uncertain. Germline CDR1 is ENHRY and CDR2 is SYGVKD. The ends were cut back, 4 bases at V and 1 base at J, with 8 bases in the middle. The CDR3 runs to 14 residues. For the CDR3, the DNA is TGTGCCATCAGTGCAGAGGTGTCCTACAATGAGCAGTTCTTC. It translates to CAISAEVSYNEQFF.

Concerning this clone: A junction boundary mismatches the germline segment, possibly from a read error. V gene TRBV13 combines with J gene TRBJ1-1, with 9 positions matching TRBD1. This CDR3 region has 15 residues. Germline CDR1 and CDR2: PRHDT and FYEKMQ (reference sequence). CDR3 sequence: CANSAPDRGNTEAFF. DNA for the CDR3: TGTGCCAACAGCGCCCCGGACAGGGGGAACACTGAAGCTTTCTTT.

This chain connects TRBV19 to TRBJ2-1; D may be TRBD2 (6 bases). The CDR3 runs to 14 residues. The germline V gene encodes CDR1 LNHDA and CDR2 SQIVND (reference sequence). V dropped 4 bases and J dropped 6 bases, with 13 bases sitting between them. This CDR3 reads CASSTQWDFNEQFF. The CDR3 DNA is TGTGCCAGTAGTACCCAGTGGGACTTCAATGAGCAGTTCTTC. The complete variable domain, with remaining parts taken from reference TRBV19 and TRBJ2-1, reads DGGITQSPKYLFRKEGQNVTLSCEQNLNHDAMYWYRQDPGQGLRLIYYSQIVNDFQKGDIAEGYSVSREKKESFPLTVTSAQKNPTAFYLCASSTQWDFNEQFFGPGTRLTVL.

This rearrangement joins TRBV5-6 to TRBJ1-1; no reliable D call. The CDR3 extends over 18 amino acids. V lost 6 bases and J lost 8, with 32 bases in between. Germline-derived CDR1 and CDR2 are SGHDT and YYEEEE. CDR3 DNA: TGTGCCAGCATTCCCTACCGCACTAAGGCCCCGGAATCGATAGAAGCTTTCTTT. It specifies CASIPYRTKAPESIEAFF.

The rearrangement uses TRBV19 and TRBJ2-1; D is unclear. The CDR3 loop spans 15 amino acids. The V end was cut by 5 bases, the J end by 8 bases, with 19 bases between. Germline lookup yields CDR1 LNHDA and CDR2 SQIVND (reference sequence). CDR3 region: CASSLRGENTHEQFF. As DNA, the CDR3 is TGTGCCAGTAGTCTGAGAGGTGAGAACACACATGAGCAGTTCTTC.

The rearrangement uses TRBV14 and TRBJ1-1; possibly TRBD1 for D (6 bases). The CDR3 length is 13 residues. CDR1 SGHDN and CDR2 FVKESK come from the germline V gene. V lost 6 bases and J lost 5, with 13 bases in between. CDR3 in amino acids: CASRVTGRTEAFF. CDR3 nucleotide sequence: TGTGCCAGCAGAGTAACAGGGAGAACTGAAGCTTTCTTT. The full variable domain, its missing parts supplied by reference TRBV14 and TRBJ1-1, is EAGVTQFPSHSVIEKGQTVTLRCDPISGHDNLYWYRRVMGKEIKFLLHFVKESKQDESGMPNNRFLAERTGGTYSTLKVQPAELEDSGVYFCASRVTGRTEAFFGQGTRLTVV.

V usage is TRBV11-1 and J usage is TRBJ2-1; possibly TRBD1 for D (6 bases). The V gene's germline CDR1 is SGHAT and CDR2 FQDESV (reference sequence). V lost 5 bases and J lost 8, with 10 bases in between. The CDR3 covers 12 residues. The CDR3 DNA reads as TGTGCCAGCAGCACAGGGTTCCATGAGCAGTTCTTC. Translation: CASSTGFHEQFF. Supplemented by reference TRBV11-1 and TRBJ2-1, the full variable domain reads EAEVAQSPRYKITEKSQAVAFWCDPISGHATLYWYRQILGQGPELLVQFQDESVVDDSQLPKDRFSAERLKGVDSTLKIQPAELGDSAMYLCASSTGFHEQFFGPGTRLTVL.

V gene TRBV24-1 combines with J gene TRBJ2-3; TRBD1 aligns across 8 bases. Per the germline V gene, CDR1 is KGHDR and CDR2 is SFDVKD. V gave up 4 bases and J gave up 1 base; unmatched junction bases: 6. This CDR3 is built from 16 residues. CDR3 loop: CATSDPSGQGTDTQYF. DNA of the CDR3: TGTGCCACCAGTGACCCGTCGGGACAGGGCACAGATACGCAGTATTTT.

The rearrangement uses TRBV9 and TRBJ2-1; 9 bases line up with TRBD2. The CDR3 consists of 16 residues. Germline lookup yields CDR1 SGDLS and CDR2 YYNGEE. Losses at the gene ends were 4 bases for V and 8 bases for J; bases not matched to a gene: 13. As DNA, the CDR3 is TGTGCCAGCAGCTGGGGTGGTCTAGCGGGGAACTATGAGCAGTTCTTC. It encodes CASSWGGLAGNYEQFF.